This entry describes one TCR beta chain. The data were obtained in a study of T cell changes during pregnancy in multiple sclerosis. Sequencing was performed with immunoSEQ multiplex PCR; in TCRdb, only in-frame clones are kept and a portion is missing. The sample has 60,000 to 85,000 clones, roughly 92% seen once. Germline V CDR1 and CDR2: LNHDA, SQIVND (reference sequence). CDR3 length equals 13 residues. The V end was cut by 6 bases, the J end by 1 base, with 6 bases between. This material consisted of peripheral blood, taken after pregnancy. The rearrangement joins TRBV19 to TRBJ2-2, with D possibly TRBD1 on 5 matching bases. This TCR came from a female donor in good health, enrolled as a control in a pregnancy study. Here the CDR3 DNA reads TGTGCCAGTAGAACAGGGAACACCGGGGAGCTGTTTTTT. Its protein is CASRTGNTGELFF.